A selection of T cell receptor beta chains follows, all from one sample in a study of beta chain features in type 1 diabetes. Profiled with immunoSEQ multiplex PCR; TCRdb holds only in-frame clones, not every one. In the table there are roughly 25,000 clones, more than 60% of which are singletons. The source material was Tregs from blood. The receptors originated from a woman aged 40 to 50 in good health. Both conserved end residues are part of each CDR3. Each record gives: D gene, CDR3 length, J gene, V gene, clone size, CDR3 DNA, CDR3 protein. D genes are given only for firm matches. Clone size is stated in some rows and not others, as once, few, many or a class when expanded.

>TRBD1|14|TRBJ1-2|TRBV6-1|once
TGTGCCAGCAGCGTTATCGGGGACAGCTACCCGTCCGCCTTC
CASSVIGDSYPSAF
>TRBD1|16|TRBJ2-2|TRBV10-2|NA
TGCGCCAGCAACCGGAGACAGGGAACTAACACCGGGGAGCTGTTTTTT
CASNRRQGTNTGELFF
>NA|13|TRBJ2-5|TRBV2|once
TGTGCCAGCCGGAGGCCTTCCCAAGAGACCCAGTACTTC
CASRRPSQETQYF
>NA|16|TRBJ2-5|TRBV6-6|NA
TGTGCCAGCAGTTCTAATATAGGGGGGGGCCGGGGGCCCCAGTACTTC
CASSSNIGGGRGPQYF
>NA|14|TRBJ2-3|TRBV6-1|NA
TGTGCCAGCGATGGAAGCGGGCGCACAGATACGCAGTATTTT
CASDGSGRTDTQYF
>NA|14|TRBJ1-1|TRBV11-2|NA
TGTGCCAGCAGAGAACAGGGTTTTAACACTGAAGCTTTCTTT
CASREQGFNTEAFF
>NA|14|TRBJ2-6|TRBV6-1|NA
TGTGCCAGCAGTGCTCGGGCTGGGGCCAACGTCCTGACTTTC
CASSARAGANVLTF
>NA|13|TRBJ1-4|TRBV5-1|once
TGCGCCAGCAGCTTGGTATCGGGTGGTGAACTGTTTTTT
CASSLVSGGELFF
>TRBD1|19|TRBJ2-4|TRBV7-6|NA
TGTGCCAGCAGCCCTAGACAGGGCCCGGATTTACTAGCCAAAAACATTCAGTACTTC
CASSPRQGPDLLAKNIQYF
>NA|13|TRBJ1-1|TRBV11-2|NA
TGTGCCAGCAGCTCCGCGGGCGGGGCTGAAGCTTTCTTT
CASSSAGGAEAFF
>TRBD1|15|TRBJ1-5|TRBV25-1|NA
TGTGCCAGCAGCGACGGACAGGGGCACGATCAGCCCCAGCATTTT
CASSDGQGHDQPQHF
>NA|12|TRBJ1-6|TRBV29-1|NA
TGCAGCGGGGGGGATGCGAATTCACCCCTCCACTTT
CSGGDANSPLHF
>TRBD2|15|TRBJ2-1|TRBV5-1|NA
TGCGCCAGCAGCTCAAATAGCGGGGCCTACAATGAGCAGTTCTTC
CASSSNSGAYNEQFF
>NA|15|TRBJ1-1|TRBV5-1|once
TGCGCCAGCAGCTTGGGAGGACAGATGAACACTGAAGCTTTCTTT
CASSLGGQMNTEAFF
>NA|13|TRBJ2-1|TRBV29-1|once
TGCAGCGTTAATAGGGGTCTAGTGAATGAGCAGTTCTTC
CSVNRGLVNEQFF
>NA|13|TRBJ2-2|TRBV7-2|NA
TGTGCCAGCAGCTCCCGACAGACCGGGGAGCTGTTTTTT
CASSSRQTGELFF
>TRBD2|14|TRBJ2-5|TRBV7-2|NA
TGTGCCAGCAGCGGCGGGGGGGCGGGAGAGACCCAGTACTTC
CASSGGGAGETQYF
>NA|16|TRBJ2-7|TRBV10-2|NA
TGCGCCAGCTCTTCTCTCCAGGTGAAACTCTCCTACGAGCAGTACTTC
CASSSLQVKLSYEQYF
>NA|12|TRBJ1-4|TRBV7-9|NA
TGTGCCAGCAGCGGAGGCACAGAACTACTGTTTTTT
CASSGGTELLFF
>NA|14|TRBJ1-1|TRBV5-4|medium-sized
TGTGCCAGCAGCTTAGCGGACCGGAACACTGAAGCTTTCTTT
CASSLADRNTEAFF
>NA|14|TRBJ2-2|TRBV7-9|NA
TGTGCCAGCAGCTTAACGGGACTCACCGGGGAGCTGTTTTTT
CASSLTGLTGELFF
>TRBD1|15|TRBJ1-5|TRBV6-4|NA
TGTGCCAGCAGTGAAGGACAGGGGGTCGGTCAGCCCCAGCATTTT
CASSEGQGVGQPQHF
>NA|13|TRBJ2-7|TRBV6-6|few
TGTGCCAGCAGTAAACAGGATCCCTACGAGCAGTACTTC
CASSKQDPYEQYF
>NA|13|TRBJ1-2|TRBV2|NA
TGTGCCAGCAGTTCAGACTTGGACTATGGCTACACCTTC
CASSSDLDYGYTF
>TRBD1|13|TRBJ2-6|TRBV7-8|NA
TGTGCCAGCAGCCGAGGACAGGGGCCCGTCCTGACTTTC
CASSRGQGPVLTF
>NA|15|TRBJ1-1|TRBV15|NA
TGTGCCACCAGCAGAGATCCTACAGGGTTCACTGAAGCTTTCTTT
CATSRDPTGFTEAFF
>NA|16|TRBJ2-1|TRBV5-1|NA
TGCGCCAGCAGCACGACAGTCCTGAGCTCCTACAATGAGCAGTTCTTC
CASSTTVLSSYNEQFF
>NA|15|TRBJ2-7|TRBV6-1|NA
TGTGCCAGCAGCGCAGGCACAGGGAGAAGCTACGAGCAGTACTTC
CASSAGTGRSYEQYF
>TRBD1|17|TRBJ1-1|TRBV5-6|NA
TGTGCCAGCAACTATTTCGTGGGACAGATGTTGAACACTGAAGCTTTCTTT
CASNYFVGQMLNTEAFF
>NA|13|TRBJ2-7|TRBV18|NA
TGTGCCAGCTCACCAAGACAGGCTTACGAGCAGTACTTC
CASSPRQAYEQYF
>NA|15|TRBJ2-1|TRBV2|NA
TGTGCCAGCAGAAAGGAGCGGGCCCTCTACAATGAGCAGTTCTTC
CASRKERALYNEQFF
>NA|14|TRBJ1-1|TRBV29-1|NA
TGCAGCGCTAAGCTCCCGGGGGTTAACACTGAAGCTTTCTTT
CSAKLPGVNTEAFF
>TRBD2|19|TRBJ2-5|TRBV4-1|NA
TGCGCCAGCAGCCAAGATCCTCAAAAGGGACTAGCGGGGCGAGAGACCCAGTACTTC
CASSQDPQKGLAGRETQYF
>TRBD1|18|TRBJ2-7|TRBV7-9|few
TGTGCCAGCAGCTTATTGGGACAGGGGCTGGGACAGCCCTACGAGCAGTACTTC
CASSLLGQGLGQPYEQYF
>NA|16|TRBJ1-2|TRBV5-1|NA
TGCGCCAGCAGCTGGGGGATCGGACAGAGGAACTATGGCTACACCTTC
CASSWGIGQRNYGYTF
>TRBD1|15|TRBJ2-2|TRBV6-1|NA
TGTGCCAGCAGTCCTAGGACAGGCCACACCGGGGAGCTGTTTTTT
CASSPRTGHTGELFF
>TRBD2|14|TRBJ2-7|TRBV6-5|NA
TGTGCCAGCAGTCCCCGGGGGGACTCCTACGAGCAGTACTTC
CASSPRGDSYEQYF
>NA|11|TRBJ2-7|TRBV6-6|NA
TGTGCCAGCAGTTACTTATACGAGCAGTACTTC
CASSYLYEQYF
>NA|12|TRBJ1-1|TRBV10-3|NA
TGTGCCGTCCTGTCCGACCGGGTTGAAGCTTTCTTT
CAVLSDRVEAFF
>TRBD2|16|TRBJ2-3|TRBV4-3|once
TGCGCCAGCAGCCTACAAGCGGGGCGGTGGGCAGATACGCAGTATTTT
CASSLQAGRWADTQYF
>NA|13|TRBJ1-1|TRBV9|NA
TGTGCCAGCAGTCAGGGTATTCACACTGAAGCTTTCTTT
CASSQGIHTEAFF
>NA|14|TRBJ2-7|TRBV7-2|NA
TGTGCCAGCAGCTTGATGGGGGGTAGGGACGAGCAGTACTTC
CASSLMGGRDEQYF
>NA|15|TRBJ2-3|TRBV27|NA
TGTGCCAGTACCCTGACTAGGCCCCCCACAGATACGCAGTATTTT
CASTLTRPPTDTQYF
>TRBD1|15|TRBJ1-5|TRBV7-9|NA
TGTGCCAGCAGCGACGGACAGGGGAGGTATCAGCCCCAGCATTTT
CASSDGQGRYQPQHF
>NA|15|TRBJ1-2|TRBV10-3|NA
TGTGCCATCAGTGAGTCTGGGACAAGGAACTATGGCTACACCTTC
CAISESGTRNYGYTF
>NA|14|TRBJ2-3|TRBV29-1|NA
TGCAGCGCTTGGACAGTTAGGAGCACAGATACGCAGTATTTT
CSAWTVRSTDTQYF